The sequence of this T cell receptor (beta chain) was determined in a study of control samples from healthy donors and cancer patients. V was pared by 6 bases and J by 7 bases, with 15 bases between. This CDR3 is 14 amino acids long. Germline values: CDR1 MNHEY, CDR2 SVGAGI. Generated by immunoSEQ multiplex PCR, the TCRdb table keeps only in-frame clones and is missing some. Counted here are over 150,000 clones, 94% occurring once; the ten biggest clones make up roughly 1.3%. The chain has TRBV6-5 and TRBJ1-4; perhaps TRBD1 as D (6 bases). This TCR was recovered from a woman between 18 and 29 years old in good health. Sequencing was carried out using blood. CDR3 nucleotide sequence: TGTGCCAGCAGCCGGCAGGGGACGAGTGAAAAACTGTTTTTT. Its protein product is CASSRQGTSEKLFF.